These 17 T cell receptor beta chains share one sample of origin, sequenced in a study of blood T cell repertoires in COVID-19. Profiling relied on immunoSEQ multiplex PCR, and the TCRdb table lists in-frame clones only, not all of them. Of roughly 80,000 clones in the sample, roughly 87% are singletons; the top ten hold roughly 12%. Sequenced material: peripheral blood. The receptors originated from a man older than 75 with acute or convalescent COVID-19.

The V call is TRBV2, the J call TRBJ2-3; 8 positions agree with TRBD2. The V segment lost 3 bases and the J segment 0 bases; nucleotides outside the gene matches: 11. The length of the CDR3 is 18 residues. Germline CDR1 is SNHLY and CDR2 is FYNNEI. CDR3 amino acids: CASSEVNRGGQSTDTQYF. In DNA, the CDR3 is TGTGCCAGCAGTGAGGTTAATCGCGGGGGGCAAAGCACAGATACGCAGTATTTT. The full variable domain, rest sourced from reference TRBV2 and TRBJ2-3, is EPEVTQTPSHQVTQMGQEVILRCVPISNHLYFYWYRQILGQKVEFLVSFYNNEISEKSEIFDDQFSVERPDGSNFTLKIRSTKLEDSAMYFCASSEVNRGGQSTDTQYFGPGTRLTVL.

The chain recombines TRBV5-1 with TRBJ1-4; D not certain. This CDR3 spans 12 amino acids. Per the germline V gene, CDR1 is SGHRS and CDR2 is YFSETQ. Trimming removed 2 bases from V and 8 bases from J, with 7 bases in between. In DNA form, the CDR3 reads TGCGCCAGCAGCTTCCCGGGGGAAAAACTGTTTTTT. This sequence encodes CASSFPGEKLFF.

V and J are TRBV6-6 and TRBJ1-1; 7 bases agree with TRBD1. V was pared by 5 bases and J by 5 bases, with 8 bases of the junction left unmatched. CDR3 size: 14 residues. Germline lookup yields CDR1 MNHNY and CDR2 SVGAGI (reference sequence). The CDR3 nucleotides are TGTGCCAGCAGTCGACAGGGTGTCTCTACTGAAGCTTTCTTT. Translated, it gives CASSRQGVSTEAFF.

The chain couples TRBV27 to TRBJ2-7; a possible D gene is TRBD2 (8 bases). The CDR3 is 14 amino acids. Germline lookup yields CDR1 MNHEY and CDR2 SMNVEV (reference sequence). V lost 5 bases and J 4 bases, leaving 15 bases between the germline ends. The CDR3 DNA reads TGTGCCAGCAGTATTCGGGAGGGGGCGTACGAGCAGTACTTC. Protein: CASSIREGAYEQYF.

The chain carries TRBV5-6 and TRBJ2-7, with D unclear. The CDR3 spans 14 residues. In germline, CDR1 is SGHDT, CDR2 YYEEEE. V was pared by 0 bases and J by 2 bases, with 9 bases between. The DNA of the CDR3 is TGTGCCAGCAGCTTGGGCACTCCCCCCTACGAGCAGTACTTC. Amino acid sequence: CASSLGTPPYEQYF.

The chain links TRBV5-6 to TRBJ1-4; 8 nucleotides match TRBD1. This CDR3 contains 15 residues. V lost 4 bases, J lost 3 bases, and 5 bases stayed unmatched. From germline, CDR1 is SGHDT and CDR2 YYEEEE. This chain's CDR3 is CASSLDRGANEKLFF. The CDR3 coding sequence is TGTGCCAGCAGCCTTGACAGGGGTGCTAATGAAAAACTGTTTTTT.

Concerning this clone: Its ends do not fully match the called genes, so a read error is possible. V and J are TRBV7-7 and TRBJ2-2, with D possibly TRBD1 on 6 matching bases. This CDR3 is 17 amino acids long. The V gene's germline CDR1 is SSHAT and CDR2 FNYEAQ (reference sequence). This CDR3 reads CASSLATGTFNTGELFF. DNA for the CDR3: TGTGCTAGCAGCTTAGCCACTGGGACATTTAACACCGGGGAGCTGTTTTTT. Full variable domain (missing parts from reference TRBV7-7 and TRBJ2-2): GAGVSQSPRYKVTKRGQDVTLRCDPISSHATLYWYQQALGQGPEFLTYFNYEAQPDKSGLPSDRFSAERPEGSISTLTIQRTEQRDSAMYRCASSLATGTFNTGELFFGEGSRLTVL.

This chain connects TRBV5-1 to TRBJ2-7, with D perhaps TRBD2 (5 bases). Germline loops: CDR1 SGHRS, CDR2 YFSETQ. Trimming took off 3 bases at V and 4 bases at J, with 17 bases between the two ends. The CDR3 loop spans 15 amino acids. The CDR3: CASSSTFRGRYEQYF. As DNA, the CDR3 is TGCGCCAGCAGCTCCACCTTCCGGGGTAGGTACGAGCAGTACTTC.

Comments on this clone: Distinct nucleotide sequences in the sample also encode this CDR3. CDR3 loop: CASSLAGDTQYF. In DNA form, the CDR3 reads TGTGCCAGCAGTTTGGCGGGGGATACGCAGTATTTT. The gene calls are TRBV12-3 or TRBV12-4 and TRBJ2-3, with D possibly being TRBD2 (6 bases). This CDR3 contains 12 residues. Trimming removed 3 bases from V and 6 bases from J, with 7 bases in between.

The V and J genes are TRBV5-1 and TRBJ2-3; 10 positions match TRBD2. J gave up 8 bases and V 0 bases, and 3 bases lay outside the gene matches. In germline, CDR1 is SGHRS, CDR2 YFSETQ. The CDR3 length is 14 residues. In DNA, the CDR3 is TGCGCCAGCAGCTTGGAGCGGGGGGGAGGTACGCAGTATTTT. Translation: CASSLERGGGTQYF.

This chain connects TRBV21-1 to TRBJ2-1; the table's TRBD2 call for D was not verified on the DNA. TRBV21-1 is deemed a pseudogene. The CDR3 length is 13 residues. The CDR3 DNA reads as TGTGCCAGCAGCATCCCCGAGCAAAATGAGCAGTTCTTC. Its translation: CASSIPEQNEQFF.

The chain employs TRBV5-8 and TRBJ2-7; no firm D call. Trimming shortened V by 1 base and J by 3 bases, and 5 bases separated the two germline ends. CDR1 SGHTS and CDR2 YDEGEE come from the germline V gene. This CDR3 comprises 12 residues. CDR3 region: CASSLTIYEQYF. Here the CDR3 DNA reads TGTGCCAGCAGCTTGACAATCTACGAGCAGTACTTC.

CDR3 in DNA: TGTGCCAGCAGCCCCGTCAGCGGGGGCACAGATACGCAGTATTTT. Amino acid sequence: CASSPVSGGTDTQYF. The chain carries TRBV7-2 and TRBJ2-3; TRBD2 agrees at 7 bases. CDR3 length: 15 residues. V gave up 5 bases and J gave up 1 base; unmatched junction bases: 6. Germline CDR1 reads SGHTA; CDR2 reads FQGNSA.

This CDR3 reads CAIRGAVSGNTIYF. In DNA, the CDR3 is TGTGCCATAAGAGGCGCGGTCTCTGGAAACACCATATATTTT. The chain uses TRBV6-5 and TRBJ1-3, with D uncertain. Germline CDR1 is MNHEY and CDR2 is SVGAGI. The CDR3 length is 14 residues. Trimming removed 10 bases at V and 0 bases at J, with 13 bases between.

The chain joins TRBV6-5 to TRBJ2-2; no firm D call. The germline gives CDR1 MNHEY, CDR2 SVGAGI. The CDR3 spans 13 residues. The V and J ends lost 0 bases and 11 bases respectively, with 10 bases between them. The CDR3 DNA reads TGTGCCAGCAGTTACTCATACCAAAGCGAGCTGTTTTTT. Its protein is CASSYSYQSELFF.

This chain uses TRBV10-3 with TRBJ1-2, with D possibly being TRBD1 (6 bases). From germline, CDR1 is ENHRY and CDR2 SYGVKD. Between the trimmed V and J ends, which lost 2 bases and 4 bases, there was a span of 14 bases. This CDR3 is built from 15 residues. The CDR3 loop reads CAISEEAGERYGYTF. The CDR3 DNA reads TGTGCCATCAGTGAGGAGGCAGGGGAACGCTATGGCTACACCTTC.

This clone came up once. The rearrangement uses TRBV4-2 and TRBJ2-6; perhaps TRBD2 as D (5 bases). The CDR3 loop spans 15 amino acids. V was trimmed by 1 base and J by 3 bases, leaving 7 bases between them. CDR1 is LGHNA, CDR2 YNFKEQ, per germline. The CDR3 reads CASSQGGRGANVLTF. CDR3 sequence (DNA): TGTGCCAGCAGCCAAGGAGGGCGTGGGGCCAACGTCCTGACTTTC.